These 5 T cell receptor beta chains were sequenced from one sample in a study of control samples from healthy donors and cancer patients (dated by TCRdb to about 2020). Library creation used the immunoSEQ multiplex PCR assay. Sourced from immuneACCESS, this table was stored by TCRdb with only in-frame sequences that have V and J called. A share of the clones is absent; for the studies checked, an unresolved V gene accounts for under half, and the remainder has no known explanation. The table for this sample lists around 150,000 clones; 85% to 95% of them were counted only once. The ten top clones hold around 8% of the sample. The sequencing sample was made of blood. The receptors derive from a woman between 35 and 50 years old in good health.

This clone appeared once. The CDR3 region has the DNA TGTGCCAGCAGTGCACAGGCGAATTCACCCCTCCACTTT. Protein product: CASSAQANSPLHF. The chain carries TRBV2 and TRBJ1-6; weak D call: TRBD1 (5 bases). V was trimmed by 4 bases and J by 7 bases, leaving 8 bases between them. From germline, CDR1 is SNHLY and CDR2 FYNNEI. The CDR3 is 13 residues long.

The genes are TRBV6-6 and TRBJ1-5; D not certain. This CDR3 region has 15 residues. Looked up from germline, CDR1 is MNHNY and CDR2 is SVGAGI (reference sequence). Trimming stripped 7 bases from V and 1 base from J, with 14 bases between. The CDR3 is CASTPTRTSNQPQHF. The CDR3 DNA reads TGTGCCAGCACCCCAACCCGGACCAGCAATCAGCCCCAGCATTTT.

The genes are TRBV15 and TRBJ1-2; unclear D gene. Germline CDR1 reads LNHNV; CDR2 reads YYDKDF (reference sequence). This CDR3 is built from 15 residues. Trimming removed 1 base from V and 7 bases from J, with 16 bases in between. CDR3 in amino acids: CATSRASQSEGGYTF. DNA of the CDR3: TGTGCCACCAGCAGAGCGTCACAATCTGAGGGTGGCTACACCTTC.

This sequence joins TRBV4-3 and TRBJ1-6, with unresolved D. The germline CDR1 and CDR2 sequences are LGHNA and YSLEER. V dropped 1 base and J dropped 11 bases, with 15 bases sitting between them. The CDR3 is 15 residues long. CDR3 sequence: CASSQVSLRVPPLHF. DNA for the CDR3: TGCGCCAGCAGCCAAGTCTCACTTCGGGTACCACCCCTCCACTTT.

This clone was detected once. The V call is TRBV19, the J call TRBJ1-2; 8 positions agree with TRBD1. The CDR3 has 16 amino acids. Germline CDR1 LNHDA, CDR2 SQIVND (reference sequence). V was clipped by 4 bases and J by 6 bases; unmatched bases: 13. In DNA form, the CDR3 reads TGTGCCAGTAGTACGCGACTGGGACAGGTTCTGGATGGCTACACCTTC. Amino acid sequence: CASSTRLGQVLDGYTF.